This T cell receptor (beta chain) was sequenced in a study of OX40 agonist ivuxolimab in advanced cancers. Points from the study as a whole: Also present in some nonresponders was a low level of normalized T-cell clonal expansion.

TCRdb's table, derived via immunoSEQ multiplex PCR, lists solely in-frame clones and lacks some. The sample holds 72,000 or so clones; about 90% are singletons and the top ten take 0.86%. Comment on this clone: What it binds is unknown.

Germline lookup yields CDR1 SGHDN and CDR2 FVKESK. V lost 0 bases and J lost 5, with 16 bases in between. This CDR3 has 17 amino acids. The source is an adult with an advanced solid tumor such as melanoma, head and neck, liver or kidney cancer. This chain joins TRBV14 and TRBJ2-2, with D perhaps TRBD2 (6 bases). The source was CD4+ or CD8+ T cells sorted from blood, collected in a trial of the OX40 agonist ivuxolimab. The CDR3 DNA is TGTGCCAGCAGCCAAGATCGGTGGCGGGGCGGGACCGGGGAGCTGTTTTTT. This sequence encodes CASSQDRWRGGTGELFF.